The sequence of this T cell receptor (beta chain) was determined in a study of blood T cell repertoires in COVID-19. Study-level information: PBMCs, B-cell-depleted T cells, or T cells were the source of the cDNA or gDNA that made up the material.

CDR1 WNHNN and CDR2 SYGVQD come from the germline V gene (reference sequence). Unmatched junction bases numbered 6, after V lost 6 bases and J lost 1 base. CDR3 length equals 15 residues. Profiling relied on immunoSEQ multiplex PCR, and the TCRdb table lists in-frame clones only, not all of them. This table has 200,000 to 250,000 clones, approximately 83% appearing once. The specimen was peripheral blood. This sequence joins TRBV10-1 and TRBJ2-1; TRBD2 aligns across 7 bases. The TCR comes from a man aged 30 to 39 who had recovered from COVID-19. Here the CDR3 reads CASSPGAGSYNEQFF. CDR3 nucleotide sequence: TGCGCCAGCAGCCCCGGAGCGGGGTCCTACAATGAGCAGTTCTTC.